This T cell receptor (beta chain) comes out of a study of human T cells and chemical hapten exposure. This CDR3 region has 15 residues. Germline values: CDR1 SGHVS, CDR2 FNYEAQ. The V and J ends lost 5 bases and 0 bases respectively, with 8 bases between them. TCRdb used MiXCR to reprocess the RACE reads, holding one entry per CDR3 protein. The repertoire has 250,000 or so distinct CDR3 sequences, about 7.7% of them found once; the top ten carry 1.2%. The table lists this clonotype with many counts. Time point meaning: pre-sensitization, week 0. The treatment denotes: therapeutic diphenylcyclopropenone sensitization with weekly scalp DPC.

The source material was whole blood, sampled in connection with sensitization to the hapten diphenylcyclopropenone (DPC). The V and J genes are TRBV7-6 and TRBJ1-6, with D hard to call. This sequence originates from a young man with alopecia areata. Some clones in this sample may be carry-over from other donors' samples. The CDR3 spells CASSAGSSYNSPLHF. CDR3 in DNA: TGTGCCAGCAGCGCGGGGAGCTCCTATAATTCACCCCTCCACTTT.